One sample yielded the 6 T cell receptor beta chains listed below, sequenced in a study of blood T cell repertoires in COVID-19. Data came from immunoSEQ multiplex PCR; TCRdb stores just in-frame clones and leaves some out. The sample includes over 150,000 clones, roughly 82% of them seen just once. The sequencing sample was made of peripheral blood. The receptors were gathered from a human donor in a cohort sampled during active COVID-19.

The V and J genes are TRBV10-2 and TRBJ1-1; a weak D match, TRBD1 (5 bases). Germline assignment: CDR1 WSHSY and CDR2 SAAADI. This CDR3 is built from 16 residues. Trimming cost V 1 base and J 0 bases, with 12 bases left between them. The CDR3 loop is CASSEYPGIMNTEAFF. The CDR3 DNA sequence: TGCGCCAGCAGTGAGTACCCAGGGATCATGAACACTGAAGCTTTCTTT.

The gene calls are TRBV4-1 and TRBJ1-2; D unresolved. The CDR3 has 14 amino acids. V was shortened by 0 bases and J by 3 bases, with 8 bases between the two germline ends. CDR1 is MGHRA and CDR2 is YSYEKL in the germline V gene. The CDR3 DNA reads as TGCGCCAGCAGCCAAGATCCCCGGGACTATGGCTACACCTTC. It codes for CASSQDPRDYGYTF.

The chain links TRBV7-9 to TRBJ2-7; 9 bases agree with TRBD1. The CDR3 has 15 residues. Unmatched junction bases numbered 8, after V lost 5 bases and J lost 3 bases. Germline V gives CDR1 SEHNR, CDR2 FQNEAQ (reference sequence). CDR3 nucleotides: TGTGCCAGCAGCGCCACCGGGACAGGGATCTACGAGCAGTACTTC. Its protein product is CASSATGTGIYEQYF.

Only a few counts were recorded for this clone. This chain links TRBV4-1 with TRBJ1-4, with D tentatively TRBD1 (5 bases). Trimming took 1 base from V and 6 from J, leaving 12 bases between them. Germline values: CDR1 MGHRA, CDR2 YSYEKL. This CDR3 is built from 15 residues. The CDR3 DNA follows: TGCGCCAGCAGCCAAGCTTTCGGGGGGGATGAAAAACTGTTTTTT. This gives the protein CASSQAFGGDEKLFF.

The chain couples TRBV2 to TRBJ2-2; the D gene is possibly TRBD2 (6 bases). The CDR3 has 13 amino acids. Per the germline V gene, CDR1 is SNHLY and CDR2 is FYNNEI. The V end lost 5 bases, the J end lost 6 bases, and 10 bases lay between the germline ends. DNA of the CDR3: TGTGCCAGCAGTCCCGGGGGACCCGGGGAGCTGTTTTTT. Residues: CASSPGGPGELFF.

The V and J genes are TRBV12-5 and TRBJ1-5, with 8 bases lining up with TRBD1. This CDR3 has 14 amino acids. V lost 6 bases, J lost 1 base, and 2 bases stayed unmatched. The germline V gene encodes CDR1 LGHNT and CDR2 FRNRAP. The DNA of the CDR3 is TGTGCTAGTGGAAGGACAGGGAGCAATCAGCCCCAGCATTTT. It codes for CASGRTGSNQPQHF.